This T cell receptor beta chain emerged from a study of blood T cell repertoires in COVID-19. Study summary: Samples of COVID-19 (acute and convalescent) were obtained from the United States, Italy and Spain. PBMCs, B-cell-depleted T cells, or T cells provided the cDNA or gDNA that made up the material.

The V gene's germline CDR1 is SGDLS and CDR2 YYNGEE. V trimming: 3 bases; J trimming: 5 bases; junction bases outside the gene matches: 3. CDR3 length equals 15 residues. In the original processing: Reference gene primer amplification in the assay estimated nucleated cell counts. TCRdb's table, derived via immunoSEQ multiplex PCR, lists solely in-frame clones and lacks some. From that table come the V and J calls and clone size; the DNA was used to work out D and trimming. The sample consists of hundreds of thousands of clones, 85% to 90% of them appearing once. The sequenced sample consisted of peripheral blood. This clonotype originated in a man older than 75 with acute or convalescent COVID-19. This chain uses TRBV9 with TRBJ2-1; the match to TRBD2 covers 12 bases. CDR3 nucleotide sequence: TGTGCCAGCAGCGGGACTAGCGGGACTAACAATGAGCAGTTCTTC. Its protein is CASSGTSGTNNEQFF.